This T cell receptor beta chain was recovered during a study of blood T cell repertoires in COVID-19. At the level of the study: Italy, Spain and the United States were the sources of the convalescent and acute COVID-19 samples. Sources were T cells, B-cell-depleted T cells, or PBMCs; the material itself was cDNA or gDNA.

This clone was counted between two and nine times. Per the authors' pipeline: For nucleated cells, counts were estimated from reference gene primer amplification. Profiled with immunoSEQ multiplex PCR; TCRdb holds only in-frame clones, not every one. The DNA was the basis for D and trimming; V, J and clone size are from that table. Of under 300,000 clones in the sample, around 85% were seen once. Germline V lookup: CDR1 SGHTS, CDR2 YDEGEE. CDR3 length: 15 amino acids. The trim removed 4 bases at V and 6 bases at J, leaving 10 bases unmatched. The rearrangement links TRBV5-8 to TRBJ2-1; TRBD1 aligns across 7 bases. The TCR comes from a woman aged 80 or over with acute or convalescent COVID-19. Source material: peripheral blood. The CDR3 loop is CASSPSTGVGNEQFF. CDR3 bases: TGTGCCAGCAGCCCGAGCACAGGGGTGGGCAATGAGCAGTTCTTC.